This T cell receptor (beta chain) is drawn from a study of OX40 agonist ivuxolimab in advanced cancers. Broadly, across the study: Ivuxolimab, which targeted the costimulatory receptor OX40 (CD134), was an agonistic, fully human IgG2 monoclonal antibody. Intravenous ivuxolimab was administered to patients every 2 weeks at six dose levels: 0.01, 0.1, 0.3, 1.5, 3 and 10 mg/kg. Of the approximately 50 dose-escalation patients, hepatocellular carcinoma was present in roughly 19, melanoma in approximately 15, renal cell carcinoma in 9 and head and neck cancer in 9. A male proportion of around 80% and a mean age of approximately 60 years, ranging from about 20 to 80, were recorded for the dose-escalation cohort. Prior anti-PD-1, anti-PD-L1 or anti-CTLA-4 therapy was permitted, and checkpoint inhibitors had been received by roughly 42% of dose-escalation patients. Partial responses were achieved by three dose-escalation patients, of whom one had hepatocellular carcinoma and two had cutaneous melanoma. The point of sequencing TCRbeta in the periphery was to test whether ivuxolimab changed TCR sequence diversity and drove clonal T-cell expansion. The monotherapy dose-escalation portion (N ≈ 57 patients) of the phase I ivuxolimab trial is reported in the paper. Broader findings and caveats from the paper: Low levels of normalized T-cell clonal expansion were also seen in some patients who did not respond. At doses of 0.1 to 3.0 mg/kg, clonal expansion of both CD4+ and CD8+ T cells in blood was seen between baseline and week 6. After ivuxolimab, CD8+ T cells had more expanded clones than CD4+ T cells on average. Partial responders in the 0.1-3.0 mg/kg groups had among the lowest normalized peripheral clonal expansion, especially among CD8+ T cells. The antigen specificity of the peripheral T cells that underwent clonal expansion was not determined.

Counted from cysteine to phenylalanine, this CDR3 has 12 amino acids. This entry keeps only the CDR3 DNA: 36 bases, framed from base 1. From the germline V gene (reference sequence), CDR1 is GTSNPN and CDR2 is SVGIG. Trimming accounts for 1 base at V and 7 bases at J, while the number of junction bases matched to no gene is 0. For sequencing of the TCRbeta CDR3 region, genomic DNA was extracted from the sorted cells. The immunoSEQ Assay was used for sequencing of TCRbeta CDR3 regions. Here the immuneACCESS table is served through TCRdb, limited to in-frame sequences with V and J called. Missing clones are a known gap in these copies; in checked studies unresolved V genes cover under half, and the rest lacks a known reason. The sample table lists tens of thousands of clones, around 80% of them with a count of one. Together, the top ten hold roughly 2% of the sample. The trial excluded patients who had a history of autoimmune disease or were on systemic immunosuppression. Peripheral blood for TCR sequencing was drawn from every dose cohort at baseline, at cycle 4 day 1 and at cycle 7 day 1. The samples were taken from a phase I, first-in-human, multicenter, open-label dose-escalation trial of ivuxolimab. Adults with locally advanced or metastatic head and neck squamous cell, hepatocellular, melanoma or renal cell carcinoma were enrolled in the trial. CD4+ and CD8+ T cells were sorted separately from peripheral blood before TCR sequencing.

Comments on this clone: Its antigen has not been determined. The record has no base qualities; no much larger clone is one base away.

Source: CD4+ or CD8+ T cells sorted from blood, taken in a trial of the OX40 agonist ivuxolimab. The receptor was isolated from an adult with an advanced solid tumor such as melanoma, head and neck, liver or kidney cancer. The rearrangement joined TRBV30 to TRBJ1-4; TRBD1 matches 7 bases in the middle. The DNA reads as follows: TGTGCCTGGAGTGACAGGGGTGAAAAACTGTTTTTT. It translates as CAWSDRGEKLFF.